This T cell receptor (beta chain) was identified during a study of cytomegalovirus exposure and HLA in healthy donors (dated by TCRdb to about 2017). The study in broad terms: In an earlier analysis of 450 to 750 of the donors, approximately 300 Gb of sequence data and just under 120 million unique TCR beta sequences from about 180 million T cells were reported. Because of strong linkage in the cohort, roughly five DR-DQ haplotypes were treated as single units for association and clustering. Among 398 genotyped donors of the cohort, an average of around 240,000 unique TCR beta nucleotide sequences were sequenced per donor, 15% to 20% of them non-productive. Class I and class II HLA loci were covered by the typing at four-digit resolution. To study patterns of TCR occurrence, a later analysis re-analyzed previously published TCR beta repertoires from 600 to 750 donors and added high-resolution HLA genotyping. All discovery cohort repertoires had been generated on a single sequencing platform. Typing coverage differed by locus: A, B, C, DRB1 and DQB1 were typed in about 620-630 donors, DQA1 in approximately 520, DPA1 in some 610, and DPB1 in roughly 450. The genetic ancestry cluster associated with self-reported Caucasian donors included roughly 84% of the roughly 400 genotyped donors. To decide whether each TCR beta V gene segment behaved as functional or pseudogenic, an earlier analysis of 587 of the donors relied on high-throughput TCR beta sequencing. Alongside the repertoire data, information on donor age, sex, ethnicity and CMV serostatus was compiled. An early release that covered fewer than 750 HLA-typed donors contained about 300 gigabases of sequencing data and 75 million to 100 million unique TCR sequences. In the later analysis, no new phenotypic data were used to find candidate immune exposures; instead, reliance was placed on TCR beta sequences and their occurrence across donors. The study aimed to test whether cataloging public T cell receptors could reveal signatures of past pathogen exposure. In addition to the first cohort of roughly 700 subjects, a separate validation cohort of approximately 120 different subjects was used. The study used immunosequencing to profile the T cell repertoires of approximately 690 subjects and linked those repertoires to cytomegalovirus serostatus. Genome-wide SNP genotypes for about 65% of the roughly 670 donors were used in a later genetic analysis, which treated that subset as a discovery cohort. The study combined high-throughput TCR immunosequencing, statistical association of individual TCRs with disease status, and machine learning to predict cytomegalovirus infection status.

V is clipped by 6 bases and J by 5 bases, and the sequence between their germline boundaries is 16 bases long. The germline V gene (reference sequence) sets CDR1 to LNHDA and CDR2 to SQIVND. The CDR3 covers 14 residues, taking in both the cysteine and the phenylalanine. Only CDR3 DNA remains: 42 bases, in frame from the first base. Note on this clone: The antigen this receptor binds is unknown. Nothing much larger sits one base from this clone, and base qualities are not available.

The paper's findings and limits, for the study overall: Broadly in line with IMGT annotations, most TCR beta V segments showed up in productive rearrangements about 87% or about 30% of the time in an earlier analysis of around 550 of the donors. At a false discovery rate of 0.05, a later analysis linked some 17,000 TCR beta sequences to specific HLA alleles. A later genetic analysis reported fewer N-insertions in productive TCRs among donors in an Asian-associated ancestry cluster than the approximately 700-donor mean. In this cohort, only TCR beta chains were sequenced, and detectable features were limited by the absence of alpha or paired-chain data. Strong co-occurrence of HLA alleles, especially DR and DQ, made assigning TCR associations to individual alleles difficult. The 87-base-pair reads could not distinguish some IMGT-functional V segments, including TRBV6-2 and TRBV6-3, so those segments were excluded. Over 15 rarely observed V segments, including chromosome 9 orphons, were excluded from the earlier analysis of several hundred of the donors because counts were too low. For the cohort, immune exposure information was limited to CMV serostatus. The classifier was reported to diagnose cytomegalovirus status with high specificity and sensitivity in both the original cohort and the validation cohort. Most TCR sequences were seen in very few donors, while some public TCRs were found in many individuals. Because HLA typing was missing for some donors at each locus, association tests included only the typed subset. In the study, 150 to 200 TCR beta chains were listed as associated with cytomegalovirus. According to a later analysis, TCR association rates differed among HLA loci, with DRB1 alleles showing the most associated TCRs and HLA-C alleles showing the fewest. A later genetic analysis associated a missense DCLRE1C variant with V-gene and J-gene trimming of TCR beta chains, and an independent cohort replicated the association. The authors suggested that the approach could potentially be generalized to other disease states and immunological phenotypes. In a later analysis, HLA-associated TCR beta chains showed more clonal expansion and lower generation probabilities than non-associated chains that were equally common. A further reported finding was that TCR beta sequences accurately predicted the HLA-A and HLA-B alleles for most subjects in the first cohort. A later analysis found that most CMV-associated TCR beta chains appeared HLA-restricted, with HLA associations seemingly driven largely by CMV exposure. In a later analysis, several top co-occurrence clusters were reported to appear linked to parvovirus B19, influenza, CMV and Epstein-Barr virus. The presence/absence analyses assumed that sequencing depth was roughly uniform across donors, and that assumption may not be true. Linkage disequilibrium might explain the correlated functional status among segregating V segments, but an unknown experimental factor could not be excluded. A cluster of highly shared sequence variants was judged likely to be a technical artifact of the sequencing pipeline. A few of the identified cytomegalovirus-associated TCR beta chains were confirmed in vitro to be specific for cytomegalovirus antigens.

The cohort consisted of 650 to 700 healthy bone marrow donors. Cohort members were all nominally healthy when sampled, although unrecorded immune exposures were likely present. The donor was CMV seronegative and was included in the group of 352 seronegative cohort members. Each donor provided a peripheral blood sample, and peripheral blood mononuclear cells were used for TCR beta sequencing. Genomic DNA extraction from the blood cell samples was performed with the Qiagen DNeasy Blood Extraction Kit. Receptor amplification or capture employed the immunoSEQ multiplex PCR assay. A mixture of 60 forward primers for TCR Vbeta segments and 13 reverse primers for TCR Jbeta segments was used in the multiplex PCR. A multiplex PCR assay on genomic DNA amplified the CDR3 region of rearranged TCR beta genes. The amplified TCR beta libraries were sequenced on the Illumina HiSeq System as 87-base-pair reads. In the source study's methods: In a later analysis, around 80 million unique TCR beta chains were counted across the 500 to 700 repertoires, and approximately 11 million of these chains were shared by at least two donors. To remove PCR and sequencing errors, raw reads were error-corrected and collapsed into unique sequences using a nearest-neighbor algorithm that merged closely related sequences. Alignment of CDR3 sequences to IMGT reference sequences was used to assign V, D and J gene segments. For a sequence to be retained, a match of at least six nucleotides to both a V gene segment and a J gene segment was required. Rearrangements were called productive when the CDR3 lacked stop codons and stayed in frame with V and J; all others were non-productive. CDR3 was defined by IMGT convention, running from the second conserved V-encoded cysteine to the conserved J-encoded phenylalanine. The earlier analysis of a few hundred of the donors excluded sequences that lacked an unambiguous match to a single V gene segment. In an earlier analysis of 450 to 700 of the donors, V segments were called functional above 56.7% productive rearrangements and were called segregating when the between-donor standard deviation exceeded 5%. A statistical classification framework was built for diagnosing cytomegalovirus status from the catalog of TCR beta chain sequences. A later analysis assigned V and J genes by comparing TCR nucleotide sequences with IMGT/GENE-DB human TR gene sequences. A later analysis assigned CDR3 sequences and most-parsimonious VDJ recombination scenarios with the TCRdist pipeline. In a later analysis, each TCR beta chain was defined by its CDR3 amino acid sequence together with its V-gene family, and reads lacking a unique V-gene family were excluded. A later analysis removed 592 highly shared, low-generation-probability nucleotide sequences to deal with suspected cross-contamination and a sequencing artifact. In a later analysis, a clonal expansion index for each public chain was calculated from normalized within-repertoire ranks of inferred template counts. In a later analysis, generation probabilities were computed using a VDJ recombination model fitted to out-of-frame rearrangements, and the results were checked against IGoR. Hypergeometric tests were used in a later analysis to score TCR-TCR, TCR-HLA and TCR-CMV co-occurrence, with a repertoire-size bias correction applied to the TCR pairs. A later analysis estimated false discovery rates by permuting HLA or CMV assignments 20 times. In a later analysis, co-occurring TCRs were grouped with DBSCAN, and TCRdist sequence similarity was added when clustering was performed within HLA-allele-positive subsets. For co-occurrence clustering, repertoires with fewer than 30,000 or more than 120,000 public chains were excluded, along with five or six repertoires with anomalous nucleotide sharing. TCRdb holds this immuneACCESS table with in-frame rearrangements only. Some clones are missing; in checked studies, unresolved V genes explain under half, and the rest has no known cause. V, J and clone size are those of that table, while D and trimming were read from the DNA. The sample yields about 170,000 clones; about 82% were counted once. The biggest ten clones account for less than 0.9% of the sample.

Sequenced material: PBMCs. The sequence was obtained from a female donor in good health and CMV-seronegative. The sequence joins TRBV19 to TRBJ1-1, and the D gene may be TRBD1, 6 bases matching. The sequenced DNA: TGTGCCAGTAGAGACGGGGGGGCCAGTACTGAAGCTTTCTTT. The encoded protein is CASRDGGASTEAFF.